This T cell receptor (beta chain) was recovered during a study of T cell responses to AZD1222 COVID-19 vaccine. The protocol was immunoSEQ multiplex PCR, while the TCRdb copy is restricted to in-frame clones and leaves out a portion. The profile shows some 150,000 clones, about 87% of them singletons. Study-level points and caveats: Dominant at 160-218 and 743-854, vaccine-associated CD4 TCRs also spanned spike.

The germline gives CDR1 LGHDT, CDR2 YNNKEL (reference sequence). V gave up 0 bases and J gave up 4 bases, with 12 bases separating them. The CDR3 extends over 15 amino acids. This clone has a handful of counts. Its specificity is unknown. V and J are TRBV3-1 (or the pseudogene TRBV3-2) and TRBJ1-2, with D unclear. The sequence was collected from an adult in good health. The sequencing here drew on peripheral blood, taken on day 0 of MenACWY control vaccination. The CDR3 reads CASSQDVGGVYGYTF. The CDR3 coding sequence is TGTGCCAGCAGCCAAGATGTTGGAGGAGTCTATGGCTACACCTTC.